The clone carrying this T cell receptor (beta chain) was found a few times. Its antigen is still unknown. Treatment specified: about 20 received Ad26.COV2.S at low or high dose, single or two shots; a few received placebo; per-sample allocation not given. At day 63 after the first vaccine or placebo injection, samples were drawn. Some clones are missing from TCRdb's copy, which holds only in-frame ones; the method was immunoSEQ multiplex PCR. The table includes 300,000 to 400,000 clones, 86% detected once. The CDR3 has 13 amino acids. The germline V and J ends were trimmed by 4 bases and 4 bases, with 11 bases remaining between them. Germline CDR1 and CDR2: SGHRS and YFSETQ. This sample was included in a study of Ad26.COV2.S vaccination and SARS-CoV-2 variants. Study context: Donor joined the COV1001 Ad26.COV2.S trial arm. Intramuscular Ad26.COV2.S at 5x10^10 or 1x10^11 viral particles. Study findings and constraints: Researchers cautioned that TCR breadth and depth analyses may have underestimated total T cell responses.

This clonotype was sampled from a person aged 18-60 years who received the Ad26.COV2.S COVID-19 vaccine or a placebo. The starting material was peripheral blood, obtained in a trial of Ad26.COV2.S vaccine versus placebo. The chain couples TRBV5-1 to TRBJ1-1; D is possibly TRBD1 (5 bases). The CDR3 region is CASSQLQGTEAFF. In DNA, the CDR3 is TGCGCCAGCAGCCAGCTCCAGGGCACTGAAGCTTTCTTT.